The 32 T cell receptor beta chains presented below share a single source sample, sequenced in a study of shared clonotypes between healthy human individuals. The method was immunoSEQ multiplex PCR; TCRdb's version includes in-frame clones alone and lacks a portion of them. The repertoire consists of millions of clones, with 90% to 95% occurring once and the leading ten covering around 0.14%. Sequences were obtained from naive CD4+ T cells sorted from blood. Documented subset: CD45RA+ positively selected. These receptors were obtained from a man aged 18-30 years in good health.

The chain carries TRBV6-5 and TRBJ2-7; 9 positions agree with TRBD2. The CDR3 runs 15 residues. Germline trimming cut 6 bases from V and 0 bases from J; bases unmatched to any gene: 6. Germline V lookup: CDR1 MNHEY, CDR2 SVGAGI. The DNA of the CDR3 is TGTGCCAGCAGGTCGACTAGCGGACACTCCTACGAGCAGTACTTC. It translates to CASRSTSGHSYEQYF.

This chain joins TRBV6-6 and TRBJ2-1, with TRBD2 matching 10 bases. CDR1 and CDR2 from the germline V gene are MNHNY and SVGAGI (reference sequence). The CDR3 totals 15 residues. The ends lost 5 bases at V and 6 bases at J; junction bases unmatched: 7. CDR3 DNA sequence: TGTGCCAGCAGTGACCTAGCGGGGGTGGGCAATGAGCAGTTCTTC. This gives the protein CASSDLAGVGNEQFF.

The rearrangement uses TRBV14 and TRBJ1-6, with D possibly TRBD1 on 5 matching bases. V dropped 4 bases and J dropped 7 bases, with 11 bases sitting between them. The CDR3 is 14 residues long. Per the germline V gene, CDR1 is SGHDN and CDR2 is FVKESK. CDR3 nucleotides: TGTGCCAGCAGCCCCGGGACCGCCAATTCACCCCTCCACTTT. Translated, it gives CASSPGTANSPLHF.

This chain connects TRBV10-3 to TRBJ2-3; D may be TRBD2 (6 bases). Trimming left V 8 bases short and J 4 bases short, with 16 bases between. Per the germline V gene, CDR1 is ENHRY and CDR2 is SYGVKD. This CDR3 spans 14 amino acids. The CDR3 sequence: CAIAASSGSDTQYF. The CDR3 DNA reads as TGTGCCATCGCGGCCTCGAGCGGGTCAGATACGCAGTATTTT.

This sequence joins TRBV30 and TRBJ2-1, with 8 bases fitting TRBD1. V was pared by 2 bases and J by 5 bases, with 8 bases of the junction left unmatched. The CDR3 is made up of 15 amino acids. Germline-derived CDR1 and CDR2 are GTSNPN and SVGIG (reference sequence). The CDR3 here is CAWSPLDRVNNEQFF. The CDR3 DNA is TGTGCCTGGAGTCCCCTGGACAGGGTCAACAATGAGCAGTTCTTC.

The chain joins TRBV5-1 to TRBJ1-5, with D maybe TRBD1 (6 bases). Trimming removed 3 bases from V and 4 bases from J, with 14 bases in between. This CDR3 comprises 15 residues. Per germline, CDR1 SGHRS and CDR2 YFSETQ. CDR3 in DNA: TGCGCCAGCAGCTCGGAGGACAGTTTAAATCAGCCCCAGCATTTT. It encodes CASSSEDSLNQPQHF.

This chain connects TRBV10-3 to TRBJ2-2; 10 bases are a match to TRBD1. CDR1 and CDR2 (germline): ENHRY, SYGVKD. This CDR3 has 16 amino acids. V lost 5 bases and J lost 5; bases outside the gene matches: 8. In DNA form, the CDR3 reads TGTGCCATCAGTTCGTTAGGGACAGGGGTTACCGGGGAGCTGTTTTTT. Translated: CAISSLGTGVTGELFF.

The chain recombines TRBV2 with TRBJ2-4, with D tentatively TRBD1 or TRBD2 (6 bases each). Germline CDR1 is SNHLY and CDR2 is FYNNEI. CDR3 length: 15 amino acids. V lost 3 bases to trimming and J lost 0 bases, with 9 bases between them. The CDR3, as DNA: TGTGCCAGCAGTGACAGGGGACTAGCCAAAAACATTCAGTACTTC. This codes for CASSDRGLAKNIQYF.

Comment on this clone: Other nucleotide sequences from this sample produce the same CDR3. The V and J genes are TRBV11-2 and TRBJ1-2; D ambiguous. V lost 0 bases to trimming and J lost 4 bases, with 3 bases between them. This CDR3 is built from 12 residues. Germline CDR1 SGHAT, CDR2 FQNNGV. The CDR3 nucleotides are TGTGCCAGCAGCTTAGAAGGCTATGGCTACACCTTC. Protein: CASSLEGYGYTF. Full variable domain (rest looked up from reference TRBV11-2 and TRBJ1-2): EAGVAQSPRYKIIEKRQSVAFWCNPISGHATLYWYQQILGQGPKLLIQFQNNGVVDDSQLPKDRFSAERLKGVDSTLKIQPAKLEDSAVYLCASSLEGYGYTFGSGTRLTVV.

The chain couples TRBV6-5 to TRBJ2-1; D is perhaps TRBD2 (5 bases). The CDR3 loop spans 15 amino acids. Germline V gene lookup returns CDR1 MNHEY and CDR2 SVGAGI. Trimming shortened V by 5 bases and J by 0 bases, and 11 bases separated the two germline ends. Here the CDR3 reads CASSTSGSSYNEQFF. The CDR3 nucleotides read TGTGCCAGCAGTACCAGCGGCAGCTCCTACAATGAGCAGTTCTTC.

The chain has TRBV30 and TRBJ2-7, with D maybe TRBD2 (7 bases). Trimming cost V 1 base and J 2 bases, with 15 bases left between them. Germline V gene sequence: CDR1 GTSNPN, CDR2 SVGIG (reference sequence). The CDR3 totals 15 residues. The CDR3 region is CAWSAGGSGAYEQYF. CDR3 nucleotides: TGTGCCTGGAGTGCGGGGGGCAGCGGGGCCTACGAGCAGTACTTC.

CDR3 in amino acids: CASSGPNSGNTIYF. Written as DNA, the CDR3 is TGCGCCAGCTCGGGGCCCAACTCTGGAAACACCATATATTTT. The chain joins TRBV10-1 to TRBJ1-3; weak D call: TRBD1 (5 bases). The V gene's germline CDR1 is WNHNN and CDR2 SYGVQD (reference sequence). CDR3 length: 14 residues. V lost 8 bases and J 0 bases, leaving 11 bases between the germline ends.

The rearrangement uses TRBV2 and TRBJ1-6; D is unclear. The V end lost 6 bases, the J end lost 9 bases, and 6 bases lay between the germline ends. The CDR3 is made up of 11 amino acids. Per the germline V gene, CDR1 is SNHLY and CDR2 is FYNNEI. The CDR3 is CASRIPSPLHF. The CDR3 DNA reads TGTGCCAGCAGAATCCCTTCACCCCTCCACTTT.

V gene TRBV9 combines with J gene TRBJ2-5, with D perhaps TRBD2 (6 bases). Germline V gene lookup returns CDR1 SGDLS and CDR2 YYNGEE. V was cut by 0 bases and J by 1 base, with 13 bases left in between. The CDR3 loop spans 16 amino acids. The DNA for the CDR3 is TGTGCCAGCAGCGTAGCCGTCGGGGGAGGCCAAGAGACCCAGTACTTC. Protein sequence: CASSVAVGGGQETQYF.

The chain uses TRBV5-4 and TRBJ2-7; 7 bases agree with TRBD1. This CDR3 is 17 amino acids long. The V and J ends lost 0 bases and 1 base, in that order; junction bases with no gene match: 10. Germline V gene lookup returns CDR1 SGHNT and CDR2 YYREEE (reference sequence). CDR3 in amino acids: CASSLATPGDRSYEQYF. CDR3 nucleotides: TGTGCCAGCAGCTTGGCGACCCCCGGGGACAGATCCTACGAGCAGTACTTC.

This chain links TRBV4-3 with TRBJ2-1; tentative D call: TRBD1 (6 bases). V lost 0 bases, J lost 11 bases, and 20 bases lay in between. From germline, CDR1 is LGHNA and CDR2 YSLEER. This CDR3 region has 16 residues. The CDR3 here is CASSQDRDTLSTKQFF. The DNA of the CDR3 is TGCGCCAGCAGCCAAGATAGGGACACCCTTTCAACAAAGCAGTTCTTC.

The sample holds one count of this clone. This chain connects TRBV6-4 to TRBJ2-2; 14 bases agree with TRBD2. The J segment lost 0 bases and the V segment lost 5 bases, leaving 5 bases of the junction unmatched. Germline V gene lookup returns CDR1 MRHNA and CDR2 SNTAGT. The CDR3 is 18 amino acids. The DNA of the CDR3 is TGTGCCAGCAGTTCCTCGGGACTAGCGGGGGCGAACACCGGGGAGCTGTTTTTT. This sequence encodes CASSSSGLAGANTGELFF.

The chain links TRBV30 to TRBJ1-1; D perhaps matches TRBD1 (5 bases). The germline V gene encodes CDR1 GTSNPN and CDR2 SVGIG (reference sequence). The CDR3 contains 15 residues. V was trimmed by 0 bases and J by 5 bases, leaving 16 bases between them. CDR3: CAWSVTGGRITEAFF. The CDR3 coding sequence is TGTGCCTGGAGTGTAACTGGGGGAAGAATTACTGAAGCTTTCTTT.

This clone was recorded a few times. This chain connects TRBV25-1 to TRBJ1-6; 7 bases match TRBD1. The CDR3 is 14 residues long. The trim removed 3 bases at V and 9 bases at J, leaving 5 bases unmatched. CDR1 is MGHDK and CDR2 is SYGVNS in the germline V gene. The CDR3 is CASSDLTGTSPLHF. CDR3 coding DNA: TGTGCCAGCAGTGATTTGACAGGGACTTCACCCCTCCACTTT.

The gene calls are TRBV18 and TRBJ2-5; no reliable D call. CDR1 and CDR2 from the germline V gene are KGHSH and LQKENI. The CDR3 loop spans 13 amino acids. The germline V and J ends were trimmed by 4 bases and 1 base, with 7 bases remaining between them. The CDR3 spells CASSQVIQETQYF. The CDR3 nucleotides are TGTGCCAGCTCACAGGTTATCCAAGAGACCCAGTACTTC.

The chain carries TRBV27 and TRBJ2-6; D is perhaps TRBD1 (6 bases). The CDR3 contains 14 residues. V was clipped by 6 bases and J by 2 bases, with 8 bases between them. The germline gives CDR1 MNHEY, CDR2 SMNVEV (reference sequence). CDR3 nucleotide sequence: TGTGCCAGCAGGGGGGCGCCTGGGGCCAACGTCCTGACTTTC. Translation: CASRGAPGANVLTF.

V is TRBV11-2 and J is TRBJ1-1; D is undetermined. The CDR3 has 13 residues. Germline V lookup: CDR1 SGHAT, CDR2 FQNNGV. V gave up 6 bases and J gave up 5 bases, with 13 bases separating them. The CDR3 DNA sequence: TGTGCCAGCAGTCCCGGTAGGTGGACTGAAGCTTTCTTT. Protein: CASSPGRWTEAFF.

This clone came up once. This chain connects TRBV30 to TRBJ2-3; possible D gene TRBD2, 6 bases. Germline lookup yields CDR1 GTSNPN and CDR2 SVGIG (reference sequence). The CDR3 covers 13 residues. The V end was cut by 8 bases, the J end by 3 bases, with 15 bases between. The CDR3 loop reads CAGSGLRTDTQYF. CDR3 nucleotides: TGTGCCGGCAGCGGGCTCCGGACAGATACGCAGTATTTT.

This sequence joins TRBV5-4 and TRBJ1-6; possible D gene TRBD1, 5 bases. The CDR3 loop spans 19 amino acids. Germline V lookup: CDR1 SGHNT, CDR2 YYREEE (reference sequence). With 4 bases removed from V and 7 bases from J, the gap between germline ends came to 27 bases. CDR3 loop: CASSRASLGPEVINSPLHF. The CDR3 nucleotides read TGTGCCAGCAGCCGGGCGAGTTTGGGGCCTGAGGTTATAAATTCACCCCTCCACTTT.

The chain has TRBV7-2 and TRBJ2-3; TRBD1 aligns across 10 bases. The CDR3 has 14 amino acids. With V trimmed by 3 bases and J by 8 bases, 5 bases remained unmatched. Germline CDR1 and CDR2: SGHTA and FQGNSA. The CDR3, as DNA: TGTGCCAGCAGCTTTGGACAGGGGGAAGGTACGCAGTATTTT. It translates to CASSFGQGEGTQYF.

This clone was counted once. V gene TRBV29-1 combines with J gene TRBJ1-1; D possibly corresponds to TRBD1 (6 bases). The CDR3 totals 14 residues. Germline CDR1 and CDR2: SQVTM and ANQGSEA. The germline V and J ends were trimmed by 5 bases and 4 bases, with 17 bases remaining between them. For the CDR3, the DNA is TGCAGCGTTACGCGTGGACAGCTCCTCACTGAAGCTTTCTTT. It specifies CSVTRGQLLTEAFF.

This clone was recorded only once. V and J are TRBV9 and TRBJ2-7; no clear D gene. Germline V CDR1 and CDR2: SGDLS, YYNGEE. The CDR3 sequence is 12 residues long. V gave up 0 bases and J gave up 7 bases, with 8 bases separating them. The DNA of the CDR3 is TGTGCCAGCAGCGTAGGGCTTGGGGAGCAGTACTTC. It specifies CASSVGLGEQYF.

The J gene is TRBJ1-5, the V gene TRBV4-1; D unresolved. Trimming took 4 bases from V and 3 from J, leaving 13 bases between them. The CDR3 extends over 15 amino acids. Germline loops: CDR1 MGHRA, CDR2 YSYEKL. The CDR3 region has the DNA TGCGCCAGCAGCCGCGGGGAAGGGAACAATCAGCCCCAGCATTTT. It specifies CASSRGEGNNQPQHF.

This clone was detected once. This chain uses TRBV14 with TRBJ2-5; D might be TRBD1 (5 bases). In germline, CDR1 is SGHDN, CDR2 FVKESK. Trimming removed 4 bases at V and 1 base at J, with 13 bases between. CDR3 length: 15 residues. The CDR3, as DNA: TGTGCCAGCAGCCCCCGGGTCAGGGTCCAAGAGACCCAGTACTTC. Residues: CASSPRVRVQETQYF.

The rearrangement links TRBV5-6 to TRBJ2-4; 7 positions match TRBD1. V lost 2 bases to trimming and J lost 0 bases; unmatched junction nucleotides: 5. The CDR3 runs 16 residues. Germline values: CDR1 SGHDT, CDR2 YYEEEE. CDR3 nucleotides: TGTGCCAGCAGCTTCCGACAGGGTGTAGCCAAAAACATTCAGTACTTC. Its protein product is CASSFRQGVAKNIQYF. Full variable domain (rest looked up from reference TRBV5-6 and TRBJ2-4): DAGVTQSPTHLIKTRGQQVTLRCSPKSGHDTVSWYQQALGQGPQFIFQYYEEEERQRGNFPDRFSGHQFPNYSSELNVNALLLGDSALYLCASSFRQGVAKNIQYFGAGTRLSVL.

V and J are TRBV6-5 and TRBJ2-7, with D possibly called TRBD1 or TRBD2 (5 bases each). This CDR3 comprises 14 residues. Between the trimmed V and J ends, which lost 8 bases and 0 bases, there was a span of 14 bases. CDR1 is MNHEY, CDR2 SVGAGI, per germline. The CDR3 DNA reads TGTGCCAGCTACAAATCGGGGCGCTCCTACGAGCAGTACTTC. Protein sequence: CASYKSGRSYEQYF.

V is TRBV27 and J is TRBJ1-6; perhaps TRBD1 as D (5 bases). Trimming cost V 3 bases and J 0 bases, with 12 bases left between them. The germline gives CDR1 MNHEY, CDR2 SMNVEV (reference sequence). The CDR3 spans 17 residues. For the CDR3, the DNA is TGTGCCAGCAGTTTCTTGGGGCAGAGCTCCTATAATTCACCCCTCCACTTT. Translating gives CASSFLGQSSYNSPLHF.